The text below deals with one T cell receptor beta chain. The sample comes from a study of siplizumab effects on memory and regulatory T cells. This CDR3 contains 14 residues. V lost 2 bases to trimming and J lost 6 bases, with 11 bases between them. Per germline, CDR1 MDHEN and CDR2 SYDVKM. Clones were read by immunoSEQ multiplex PCR, and TCRdb kept only the in-frame ones, dropping some. The sample includes about 100,000 clones, about 94% of them seen just once. The sequencing sample was made of non-Treg CD4+ T cells sorted from blood. The source of this sequence is a human donor in good health. This chain links TRBV28 with TRBJ2-1; D might be TRBD2 (6 bases). The CDR3 reads CASSLGGLLNEQFF. As DNA, the CDR3 is TGTGCCAGCAGTTTAGGAGGGCTCCTCAATGAGCAGTTCTTC.